The T cell receptor (beta chain) under discussion was sequenced for a study of tumor and adjacent non-tumor tissue in lung cancer. On the study more broadly: Patients comprised approximately eleven adenocarcinoma, a couple of squamous cell carcinoma and 1 small cell lung cancer.

The template was RNA from unsorted bulk tissue. Distant lung tissue was collected more than 3 cm away from the tumor edge. Only one count was recorded for this clonotype. Its target is unknown. A much larger clone sits a single nucleotide away, making a read error possible. The library came from three nested PCR rounds adapted from ARM-PCR protocols. In TCRdb, the multiplex PCR reads were re-called with MiXCR into one record per CDR3 protein. Of 75,000 to 95,000 distinct CDR3 sequences listed, more than 75% are singletons. Notes on the study in general: Tumor repertoires had a smaller top 100 clone share than normal lung. Patients with more diverse tumor TCRs had worse survival.

Germline V lookup: CDR1 DFQATT, CDR2 SNEGSKA (reference sequence). This CDR3 has 12 amino acids. Input material: distant non-tumor lung tissue. The genes are TRBV20-1 and TRBJ2-7, with D perhaps matching TRBD2 (5 bases). This clonotype originated in a woman aged 45-65 years with non-small cell lung cancer. The CDR3 DNA follows: TGCAGAGCTCGAGCGGAGACCTACGAGCAGTACTTC. Its translation: CRARAETYEQYF.